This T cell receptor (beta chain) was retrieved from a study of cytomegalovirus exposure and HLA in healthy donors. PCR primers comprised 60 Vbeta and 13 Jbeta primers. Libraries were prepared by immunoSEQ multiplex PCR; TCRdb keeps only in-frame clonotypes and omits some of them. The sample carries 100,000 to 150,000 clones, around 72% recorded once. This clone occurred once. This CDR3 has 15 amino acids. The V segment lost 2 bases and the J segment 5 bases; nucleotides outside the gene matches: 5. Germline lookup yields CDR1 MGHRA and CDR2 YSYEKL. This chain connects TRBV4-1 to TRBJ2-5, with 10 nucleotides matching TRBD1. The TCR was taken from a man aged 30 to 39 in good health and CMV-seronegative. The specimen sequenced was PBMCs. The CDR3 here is CASSQPGQGKETQYF. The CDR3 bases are TGCGCCAGCAGCCAACCGGGACAGGGGAAGGAGACCCAGTACTTC.